The next 9 T cell receptor beta chains were all read from a single sample in a study of CXCR3-negative and CXCR3-positive naive CD8 T cells. Study-level findings and limits: CXCR3-positive naive cells carried more hydrophobic TRB CDR3s than CXCR3-negative ones.

UMI labels and 5' RACE were used to prepare the TRB cDNA libraries. For each CDR3 protein, TCRdb gives one entry from its re-call of the 5' RACE reads, without DNA. This sample contains around 88,000 distinct CDR3 sequences. What these receptors recognize is not known. Material for sequencing was naive CXCR3+ CD8+ T cells from blood. The sample's subset: CD45RO-CCR7+CD27+CD95- naive CD8+ T cells expressing CXCR3 (TNR3+). All receptors derive from a human donor in good health. Some clones in this sample may be carry-over from other donors' samples.

The chain carries TRBV5-1 and TRBJ2-5; without DNA, the TCRdb call of TRBD2 cannot be checked. There are 15 residues in the CDR3. Germline CDR1 is SGHRS and CDR2 is YFSETQ. Here the CDR3 reads CASSQGTSPGDSQYF.

This rearrangement joins TRBV20-1 to TRBJ1-2; TCRdb gives TRBD1 as the D gene, but with no DNA this cannot be confirmed. The CDR3 consists of 14 residues. The germline V gene encodes CDR1 DFQATT and CDR2 SNEGSKA (reference sequence). CDR3: CSVLPRGLNYGYTF.

V and J are TRBV7-8 and TRBJ2-5; TCRdb's assignment of TRBD1 cannot be checked, as there is no DNA. CDR1 and CDR2 from the germline V gene are SGHVS and FQNEAQ. The length of the CDR3 is 17 residues. The CDR3 here is CASSLAEGWVDQETQYF.

The chain joins TRBV6-2 or TRBV6-3 to TRBJ1-1; as DNA is missing, the TRBD1 call by TCRdb cannot be tested. This CDR3 spans 16 amino acids. Germline CDR1 is MNHEY and CDR2 is SVGEGT. CDR3: CASLDSAGAMNTEAFF.

This chain connects TRBV9 to TRBJ2-1; the TCRdb call, TRBD2, lacks DNA for checking. Germline V gene lookup returns CDR1 SGDLS and CDR2 YYNGEE. The length of the CDR3 is 15 residues. CDR3 sequence reads: CASSVASSGRNEQFF.

The V call is TRBV20-1, the J call TRBJ2-7; the TCRdb call, TRBD1, lacks DNA for checking. The CDR3 length is 13 residues. The germline gives CDR1 DFQATT, CDR2 SNEGSKA (reference sequence). The CDR3 here is CSARGNGALEQYF.

This chain links TRBV28 with TRBJ2-7. The CDR3 spans 15 residues. Per germline, CDR1 MDHEN and CDR2 SYDVKM. The CDR3 is CAISCITGSSYEQYF.

The chain carries TRBV4-2 and TRBJ2-7; TCRdb designates TRBD1, a call that cannot be tested without DNA. The CDR3 totals 15 residues. The germline CDR1 and CDR2 sequences are LGHNA and YNFKEQ. CDR3 loop: CASSQDPGQSYEQYF.

V usage is TRBV29-1 and J usage is TRBJ2-1; the D gene TCRdb calls, TRBD1, cannot be checked with no DNA. This CDR3 contains 13 residues. The germline gives CDR1 SQVTM, CDR2 ANQGSEA. CDR3 sequence reads: CSVEAGTYNEQFF.